This record covers a single T cell receptor beta chain. The antigen is undetermined. A clone one base away is much larger, so this may be a read error. A second 7 to 11 cycle PCR used barcoded and J-beta primers. One entry per CDR3 protein results from TCRdb running MiXCR on the 5' RACE reads. Of 1.6 million or so distinct CDR3 sequences listed, about 35% are singletons. The data were taken from a study of blood T cells in healthy people across ages. Across the whole study: The template switching approach captured approximately one barcoded beta molecule for every two T cells.

The germline gives CDR1 SGHRS, CDR2 YFSETQ. The ends lost 0 bases at V and 6 bases at J; junction bases unmatched: 5. The CDR3 extends over 16 amino acids. Regarding the study as a whole: Long-lived donors carried more naive CD4+ cells and greater diversity than aged donors.

Healthy individuals of Caucasian origin from Russia, aged roughly 6 to 100, served as donors. Total RNA, at least 5 micrograms per sample, was extracted from PBMCs. The sample was blood. The origin of this receptor is a woman in her twenties or thirties in good health. The chain couples TRBV5-1 to TRBJ2-1; TRBD2 agrees at 11 bases. Written as DNA, the CDR3 is TGCGCCAGCAGCTTGGGGGGGACTAGCGGAGTCAATGAGCAGTTCTTC. Protein: CASSLGGTSGVNEQFF.